Listed here are 13 T cell receptor beta chains from one sample, sequenced in a study of OX40 agonist ivuxolimab in advanced cancers. Assay: immunoSEQ multiplex PCR; the TCRdb copy retains only in-frame clones and omits some. The data show approximately 89,000 clones, with around 88% seen just once and roughly 0.8% held by the top ten. The sequencing used CD4+ or CD8+ T cells sorted from blood, collected in a trial of the OX40 agonist ivuxolimab. The receptors were sampled from an adult with an advanced solid tumor such as melanoma, head and neck, liver or kidney cancer.

This clone was recorded a few times. J is TRBJ2-7 and V is TRBV6-1; TRBD2 agrees at 8 bases. Germline V gene sequence: CDR1 MNHNS, CDR2 SASEGT. With 8 bases clipped from V and 5 bases from J, the junction kept 11 bases outside the gene matches. CDR3 length: 14 amino acids. The CDR3 loop reads CASCTAGAQNEQYF. Written as DNA, the CDR3 is TGTGCCAGCTGTACAGCGGGAGCACAAAACGAGCAGTACTTC.

This clone was seen just once. V usage is TRBV7-8 and J usage is TRBJ2-7; the D gene is possibly TRBD1 (5 bases). V was pared by 0 bases and J by 1 base, with 10 bases between. CDR1 is SGHVS and CDR2 is FQNEAQ in the germline V gene. The CDR3 consists of 15 residues. The CDR3: CASSLALDKSYEQYF. The CDR3 nucleotides are TGTGCCAGCAGCTTAGCTCTGGACAAGTCCTACGAGCAGTACTTC.

V gene TRBV7-2 combines with J gene TRBJ1-5; no reliable D call. The germline V gene has CDR1 SGHTA and CDR2 FQGNSA. The length of the CDR3 is 15 residues. V shed 5 bases and J shed 7 bases, with 18 bases lying between them. CDR3 nucleotide sequence: TGTGCCAGCAGCGCTAGTGGGCTCACCCACCAGCCCCAGCATTTT. Encoded protein: CASSASGLTHQPQHF.

V usage is TRBV14 and J usage is TRBJ2-2; D unclear. Germline V gene sequence: CDR1 SGHDN, CDR2 FVKESK. V was trimmed by 3 bases and J by 7 bases, leaving 18 bases between them. CDR3 length: 16 amino acids. The CDR3 region is CASSQAPSVLGGELFF. CDR3 bases: TGTGCCAGCAGCCAGGCCCCTTCGGTACTGGGCGGGGAGCTGTTTTTT.

The chain links TRBV11-2 to TRBJ2-7; possibly TRBD1 for D (5 bases). Trimming stripped 5 bases from V and 6 bases from J, with 14 bases between. The CDR3 spans 13 residues. Germline V gene data show CDR1 as SGHAT and CDR2 as FQNNGV. CDR3: CASSLASRAEQYF. The CDR3 DNA reads as TGTGCCAGCAGCCTCGCCTCCAGGGCCGAGCAGTACTTC.

The chain has TRBV5-4 and TRBJ2-2; 7 bases agree with TRBD2. V lost 7 bases and J lost 5; bases outside the gene matches: 5. From germline, CDR1 is SGHNT and CDR2 YYREEE (reference sequence). The CDR3 contains 13 residues. For the CDR3, the DNA is TGTGCCAGCGGGGAGGGCCGAACCGGGGAGCTGTTTTTT. Its protein product is CASGEGRTGELFF.

V is TRBV6-5 and J is TRBJ2-3; D may be TRBD2 (5 bases). Germline V CDR1 and CDR2: MNHEY, SVGAGI. The V gene lost 0 bases and the J gene lost 1 base, with 11 bases spanning the gap. There are 16 residues in the CDR3. The chain's CDR3 is CASSYSSSGGTDTQYF. As DNA, the CDR3 is TGTGCCAGCAGTTACTCGAGCAGCGGCGGCACAGATACGCAGTATTTT.

This chain uses TRBV4-3 with TRBJ2-7; D is tentatively TRBD1 or TRBD2 (5 bases each). CDR1 and CDR2 from the germline V gene are LGHNA and YSLEER. The germline V and J ends were trimmed by 0 bases and 4 bases, with 13 bases remaining between them. The CDR3 length is 15 residues. The CDR3 DNA is TGCGCCAGCAGCCAAGAGGGACCAGGGCGGTACGAGCAGTACTTC. This encodes CASSQEGPGRYEQYF.

The chain carries TRBV19 and TRBJ2-3; D not resolved. The CDR3 consists of 13 residues. Germline CDR1 is LNHDA and CDR2 is SQIVND (reference sequence). Trimming stripped 1 base from V and 6 bases from J, with 8 bases between. The DNA of the CDR3 is TGTGCCAGTAGTATAGGGGCCCAGGATACGCAGTATTTT. Amino acids: CASSIGAQDTQYF.

The count of this clone is one. This specimen includes other DNA sequences encoding the same CDR3. This rearrangement joins TRBV18 to TRBJ1-1; D uncertain. The CDR3 totals 13 residues. The V gene's germline CDR1 is KGHSH and CDR2 LQKENI. Trimming removed 1 base from V and 1 base from J, with 4 bases in between. The CDR3 sequence is CASSPQKNTEAFF. The CDR3 DNA is TGTGCCAGCTCACCACAGAAGAACACTGAAGCTTTCTTT.

V gene TRBV10-1 combines with J gene TRBJ2-7, with D tentatively TRBD1 (6 bases). Germline lookup yields CDR1 WNHNN and CDR2 SYGVQD (reference sequence). This CDR3 region has 14 residues. Trimming cost V 9 bases and J 2 bases, with 17 bases left between them. The CDR3, as DNA: TGCGCCAGACAACCAGGGGCGCAGGCCTACGAGCAGTACTTC. Protein sequence: CARQPGAQAYEQYF.

This clone was picked up a small number of times. CDR3 in amino acids: CASSRSARGAEQYF. CDR3 sequence (DNA): TGTGCCAGTAGTCGCTCGGCCAGGGGGGCCGAGCAGTACTTC. The chain employs TRBV19 and TRBJ2-7, with D possibly matching TRBD1 (7 bases). This CDR3 is 14 amino acids long. V was shortened by 5 bases and J by 6 bases, with 17 bases between the two germline ends. In germline, CDR1 is LNHDA, CDR2 SQIVND (reference sequence).

Only one count was recorded for this clone. The CDR3 sequence: CASTNTAPGTNEKLFF. CDR3 DNA sequence: TGTGCCAGCACCAATACAGCCCCCGGCACTAATGAAAAACTGTTTTTT. The V gene is TRBV28, the J gene TRBJ1-4, with D uncertain. The germline V and J ends were trimmed by 7 bases and 2 bases, with 17 bases remaining between them. CDR3 length equals 16 residues. Germline V CDR1 and CDR2: MDHEN, SYDVKM.